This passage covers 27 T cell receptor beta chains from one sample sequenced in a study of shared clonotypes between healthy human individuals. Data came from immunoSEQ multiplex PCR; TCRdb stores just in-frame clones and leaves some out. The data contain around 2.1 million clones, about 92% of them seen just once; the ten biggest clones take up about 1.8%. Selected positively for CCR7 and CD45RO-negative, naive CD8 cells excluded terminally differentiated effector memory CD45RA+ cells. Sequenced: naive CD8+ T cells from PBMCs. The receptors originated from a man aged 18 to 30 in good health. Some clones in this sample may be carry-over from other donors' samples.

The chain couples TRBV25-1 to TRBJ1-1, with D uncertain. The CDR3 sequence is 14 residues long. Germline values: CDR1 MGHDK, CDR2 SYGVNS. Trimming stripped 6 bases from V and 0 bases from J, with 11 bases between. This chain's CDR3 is CASSKDGLNTEAFF. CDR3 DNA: TGTGCCAGCAGCAAAGACGGACTGAACACTGAAGCTTTCTTT.

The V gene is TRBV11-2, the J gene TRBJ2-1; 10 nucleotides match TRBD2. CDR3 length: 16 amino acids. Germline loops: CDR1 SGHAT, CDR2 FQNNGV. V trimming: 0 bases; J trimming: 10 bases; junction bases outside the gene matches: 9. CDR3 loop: CASSLDLTSGVREQFF. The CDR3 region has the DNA TGTGCCAGCAGCTTAGATCTAACTAGCGGGGTCAGGGAGCAGTTCTTC.

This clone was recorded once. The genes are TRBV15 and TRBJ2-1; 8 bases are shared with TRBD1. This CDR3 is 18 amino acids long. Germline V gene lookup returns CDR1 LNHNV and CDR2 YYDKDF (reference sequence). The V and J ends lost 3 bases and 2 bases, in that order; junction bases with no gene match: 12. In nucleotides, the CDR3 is TGTGCCACCAGCAGCTTAGGTAGGACAGGGCCTCCCTACAATGAGCAGTTCTTC. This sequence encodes CATSSLGRTGPPYNEQFF.

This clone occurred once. CDR3 in DNA: TGCGCCAGCAGTGTGGGGGGGCAAGAGACCCAGTACTTC. This gives the protein CASSVGGQETQYF. This chain joins TRBV10-1 and TRBJ2-5, with 7 bases identical to TRBD2. Germline V gene lookup returns CDR1 WNHNN and CDR2 SYGVQD (reference sequence). J was trimmed by 2 bases and V by 4 bases; bases with no gene match: 1. The CDR3 has 13 residues.

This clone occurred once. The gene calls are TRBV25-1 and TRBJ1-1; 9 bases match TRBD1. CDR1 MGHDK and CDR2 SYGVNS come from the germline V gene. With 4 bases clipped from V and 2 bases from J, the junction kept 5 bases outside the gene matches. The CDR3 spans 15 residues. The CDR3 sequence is CASSGRQGVNTEAFF. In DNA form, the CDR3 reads TGTGCCAGCAGTGGCCGACAGGGGGTAAACACTGAAGCTTTCTTT.

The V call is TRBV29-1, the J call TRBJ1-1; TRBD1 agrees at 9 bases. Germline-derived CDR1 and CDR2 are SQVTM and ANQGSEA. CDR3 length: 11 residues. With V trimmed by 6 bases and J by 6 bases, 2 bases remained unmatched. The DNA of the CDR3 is TGCAGCGTCACAGGGGGCCCTGAAGCTTTCTTT. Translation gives CSVTGGPEAFF.

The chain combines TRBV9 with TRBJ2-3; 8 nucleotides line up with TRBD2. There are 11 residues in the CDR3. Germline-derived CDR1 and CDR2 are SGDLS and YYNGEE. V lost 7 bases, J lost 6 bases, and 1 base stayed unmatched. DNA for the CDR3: TGTGCCAGCGAGCGGGGGGATACGCAGTATTTT. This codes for CASERGDTQYF.

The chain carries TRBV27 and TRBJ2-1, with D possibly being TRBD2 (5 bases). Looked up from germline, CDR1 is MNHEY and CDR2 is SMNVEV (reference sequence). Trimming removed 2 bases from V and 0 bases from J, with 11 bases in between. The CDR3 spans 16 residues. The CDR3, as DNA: TGTGCCAGCAGTTTACTCCGGGGAAACTCCTACAATGAGCAGTTCTTC. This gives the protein CASSLLRGNSYNEQFF.

CDR3 sequence reads: CASRTGTAIYEQYF. CDR3 nucleotide sequence: TGCGCCAGCAGGACCGGGACAGCGATCTACGAGCAGTACTTC. The V gene is TRBV5-1, the J gene TRBJ2-7; 7 bases agree with TRBD1. Germline V gene lookup returns CDR1 SGHRS and CDR2 YFSETQ. After removal of 5 bases from V and 3 bases from J, the junction contained 8 bases not matched to a gene. The CDR3 has 14 amino acids.

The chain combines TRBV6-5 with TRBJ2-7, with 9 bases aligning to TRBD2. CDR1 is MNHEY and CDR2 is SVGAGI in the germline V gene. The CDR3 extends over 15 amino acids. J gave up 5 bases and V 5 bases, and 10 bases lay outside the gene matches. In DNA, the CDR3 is TGTGCCAGCAGTCCGACTTTAGCGGGAGTCGACGAGCAGTACTTC. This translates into CASSPTLAGVDEQYF.

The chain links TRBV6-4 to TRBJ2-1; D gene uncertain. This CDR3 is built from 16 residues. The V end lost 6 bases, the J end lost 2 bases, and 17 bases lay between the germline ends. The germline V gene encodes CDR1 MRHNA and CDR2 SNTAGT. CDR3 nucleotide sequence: TGTGCCAGCAGAAAGGACGCCCTCCGACCCTACAATGAGCAGTTCTTC. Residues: CASRKDALRPYNEQFF.

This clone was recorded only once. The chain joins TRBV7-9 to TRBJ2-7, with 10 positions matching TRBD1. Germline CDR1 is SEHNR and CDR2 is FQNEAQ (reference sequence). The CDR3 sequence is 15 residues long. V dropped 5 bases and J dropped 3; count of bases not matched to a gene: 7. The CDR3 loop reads CASSLTGTGVYEQYF. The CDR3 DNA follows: TGTGCCAGCAGCCTAACCGGGACAGGGGTCTACGAGCAGTACTTC.

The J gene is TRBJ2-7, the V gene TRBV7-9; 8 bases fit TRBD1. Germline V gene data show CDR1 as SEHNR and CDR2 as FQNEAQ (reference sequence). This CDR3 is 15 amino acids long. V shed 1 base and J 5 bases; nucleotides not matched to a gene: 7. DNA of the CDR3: TGTGCCAGCAGCTTAGGAGCAGGGGGCTGGGACGAGCAGTACTTC. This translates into CASSLGAGGWDEQYF. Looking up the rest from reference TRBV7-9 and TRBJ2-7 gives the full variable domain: DTGVSQNPRHKITKRGQNVTFRCDPISEHNRLYWYRQTLGQGPEFLTYFQNEAQLEKSRLLSDRFSAERPKGSFSTLEIQRTEQGDSAMYLCASSLGAGGWDEQYFGPGTRLTVT.

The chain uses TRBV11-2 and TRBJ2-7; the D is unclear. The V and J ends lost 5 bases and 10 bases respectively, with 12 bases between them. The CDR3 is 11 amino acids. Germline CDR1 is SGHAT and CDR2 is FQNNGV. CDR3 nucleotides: TGTGCCAGCAGCCTAGGGTCCCCACAGTACTTC. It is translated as CASSLGSPQYF.

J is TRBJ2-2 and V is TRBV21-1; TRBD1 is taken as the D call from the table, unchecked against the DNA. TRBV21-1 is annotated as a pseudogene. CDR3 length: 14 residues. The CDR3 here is CASSNKQNTGELFF. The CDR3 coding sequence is TGTGCCAGCAGCAATAAACAGAACACCGGGGAGCTGTTTTTT.

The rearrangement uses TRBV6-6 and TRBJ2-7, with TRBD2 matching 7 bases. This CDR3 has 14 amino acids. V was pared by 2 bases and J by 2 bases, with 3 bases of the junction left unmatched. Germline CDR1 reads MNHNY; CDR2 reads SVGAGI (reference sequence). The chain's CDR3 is CASSYGGGTYEQYF. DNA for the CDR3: TGTGCCAGCAGTTACGGGGGGGGGACCTACGAGCAGTACTTC.

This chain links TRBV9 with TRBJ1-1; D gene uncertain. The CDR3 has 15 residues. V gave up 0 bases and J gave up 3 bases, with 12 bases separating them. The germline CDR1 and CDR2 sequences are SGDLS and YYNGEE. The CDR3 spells CASSVVARGDTEAFF. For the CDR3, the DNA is TGTGCCAGCAGCGTAGTAGCAAGAGGTGACACTGAAGCTTTCTTT.

The CDR3 sequence is CASSQGAGQQMNTEAFF. The CDR3 DNA follows: TGCGCCAGCAGCCAGGGGGCGGGACAGCAGATGAACACTGAAGCTTTCTTT. The gene calls are TRBV4-1 and TRBJ1-1, with 7 positions matching TRBD1. The CDR3 consists of 17 residues. Germline V gene data show CDR1 as MGHRA and CDR2 as YSYEKL. J gave up 0 bases and V 3 bases, and 10 bases lay outside the gene matches.

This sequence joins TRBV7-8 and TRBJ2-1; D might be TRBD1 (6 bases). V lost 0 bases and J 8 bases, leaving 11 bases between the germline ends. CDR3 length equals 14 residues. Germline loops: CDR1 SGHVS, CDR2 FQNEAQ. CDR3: CASSLAGQLDEQFF. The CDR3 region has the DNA TGTGCCAGCAGCTTAGCGGGACAACTTGATGAGCAGTTCTTC.

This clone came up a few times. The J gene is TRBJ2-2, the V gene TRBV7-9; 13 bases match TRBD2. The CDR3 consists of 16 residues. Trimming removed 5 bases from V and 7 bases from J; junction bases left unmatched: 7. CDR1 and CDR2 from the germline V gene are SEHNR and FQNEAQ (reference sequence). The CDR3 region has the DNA TGTGCCAGCAGCGCCGGACTAGCGGGAGTGGTCGGGGAGCTGTTTTTT. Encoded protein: CASSAGLAGVVGELFF. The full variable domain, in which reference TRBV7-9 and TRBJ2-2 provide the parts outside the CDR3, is DTGVSQNPRHKITKRGQNVTFRCDPISEHNRLYWYRQTLGQGPEFLTYFQNEAQLEKSRLLSDRFSAERPKGSFSTLEIQRTEQGDSAMYLCASSAGLAGVVGELFFGEGSRLTVL.

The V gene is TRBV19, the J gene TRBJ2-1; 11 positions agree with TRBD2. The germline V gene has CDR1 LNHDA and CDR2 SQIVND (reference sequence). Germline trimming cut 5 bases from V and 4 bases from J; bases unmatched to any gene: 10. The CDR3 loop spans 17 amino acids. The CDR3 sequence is CASSFLAGGSLYNEQFF. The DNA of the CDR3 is TGTGCCAGTAGTTTCCTAGCGGGAGGCTCGCTGTACAATGAGCAGTTCTTC.

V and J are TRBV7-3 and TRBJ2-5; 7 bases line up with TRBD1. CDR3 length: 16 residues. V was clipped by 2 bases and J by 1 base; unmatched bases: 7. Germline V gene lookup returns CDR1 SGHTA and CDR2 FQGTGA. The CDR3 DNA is TGTGCCAGCAGCTTATGGGCAGGGGGTGGCCAAGAGACCCAGTACTTC. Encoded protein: CASSLWAGGGQETQYF.

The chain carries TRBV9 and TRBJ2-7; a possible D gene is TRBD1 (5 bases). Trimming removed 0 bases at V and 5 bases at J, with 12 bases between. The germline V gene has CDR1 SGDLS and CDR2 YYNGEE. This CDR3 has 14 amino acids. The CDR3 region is CASSVVAQGHEQYF. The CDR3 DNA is TGTGCCAGCAGCGTAGTAGCTCAGGGCCACGAGCAGTACTTC.

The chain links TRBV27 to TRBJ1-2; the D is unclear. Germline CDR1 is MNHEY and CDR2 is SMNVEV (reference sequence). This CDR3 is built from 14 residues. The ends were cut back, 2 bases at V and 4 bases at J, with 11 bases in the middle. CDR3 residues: CASSLRGTIYGYTF. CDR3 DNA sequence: TGTGCCAGCAGTTTACGGGGAACCATCTATGGCTACACCTTC.

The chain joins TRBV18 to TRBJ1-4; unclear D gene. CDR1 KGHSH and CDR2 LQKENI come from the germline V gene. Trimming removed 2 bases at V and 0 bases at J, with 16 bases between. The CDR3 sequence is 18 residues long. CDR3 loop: CASSPTLRREATNEKLFF. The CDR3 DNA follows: TGTGCCAGCTCACCAACCCTTCGACGGGAAGCAACTAATGAAAAACTGTTTTTT.

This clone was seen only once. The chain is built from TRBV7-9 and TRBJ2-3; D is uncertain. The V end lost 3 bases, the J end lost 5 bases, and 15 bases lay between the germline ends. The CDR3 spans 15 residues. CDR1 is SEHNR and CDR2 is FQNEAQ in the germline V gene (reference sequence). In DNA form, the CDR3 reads TGTGCCAGCAGCTTTCGGGTGGAGACCAAAGATACGCAGTATTTT. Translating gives CASSFRVETKDTQYF. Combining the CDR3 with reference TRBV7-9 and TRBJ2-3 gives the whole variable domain DTGVSQNPRHKITKRGQNVTFRCDPISEHNRLYWYRQTLGQGPEFLTYFQNEAQLEKSRLLSDRFSAERPKGSFSTLEIQRTEQGDSAMYLCASSFRVETKDTQYFGPGTRLTVL.

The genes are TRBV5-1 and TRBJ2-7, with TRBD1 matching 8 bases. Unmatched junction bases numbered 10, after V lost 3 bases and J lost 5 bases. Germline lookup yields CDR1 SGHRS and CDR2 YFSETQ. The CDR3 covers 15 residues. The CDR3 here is CASSSHSGGLDEQYF. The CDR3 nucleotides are TGCGCCAGCAGCTCCCATTCAGGGGGCCTAGACGAGCAGTACTTC.